This T cell receptor (beta chain) comes out of a study of cytomegalovirus exposure and HLA in healthy donors. The germline gives CDR1 ENHRY, CDR2 SYGVKD. The CDR3 spans 15 residues. V was trimmed by 6 bases and J by 2 bases, leaving 16 bases between them. In nominal health when sampled, donors likely had unrecorded immune exposures nonetheless. Study-wide points: Rates of TCR association differed by HLA locus in a later analysis, with DRB1 highest and HLA-C lowest. Cytomegalovirus status was reportedly diagnosed by the classifier with high specificity and sensitivity.

Turning to this clone: Antigen unknown.

Amplification used 60 Vbeta primers and 13 Jbeta primers. Using immunoSEQ multiplex PCR, the repertoire was profiled, and TCRdb retains in-frame clones only, with some absent. The sample lists 35,000 to 45,000 clones; more than 90% were seen once. The chain combines TRBV10-3 with TRBJ2-5, with D possibly being TRBD2 (6 bases). The source of this sequence is a woman aged 18-29 years in good health and CMV-seronegative. Sequencing was performed on PBMCs. In DNA, the CDR3 is TGTGCCATCAGCCCGTCGGGAGAAGGTCAAGAGACCCAGTACTTC. This gives the protein CAISPSGEGQETQYF.